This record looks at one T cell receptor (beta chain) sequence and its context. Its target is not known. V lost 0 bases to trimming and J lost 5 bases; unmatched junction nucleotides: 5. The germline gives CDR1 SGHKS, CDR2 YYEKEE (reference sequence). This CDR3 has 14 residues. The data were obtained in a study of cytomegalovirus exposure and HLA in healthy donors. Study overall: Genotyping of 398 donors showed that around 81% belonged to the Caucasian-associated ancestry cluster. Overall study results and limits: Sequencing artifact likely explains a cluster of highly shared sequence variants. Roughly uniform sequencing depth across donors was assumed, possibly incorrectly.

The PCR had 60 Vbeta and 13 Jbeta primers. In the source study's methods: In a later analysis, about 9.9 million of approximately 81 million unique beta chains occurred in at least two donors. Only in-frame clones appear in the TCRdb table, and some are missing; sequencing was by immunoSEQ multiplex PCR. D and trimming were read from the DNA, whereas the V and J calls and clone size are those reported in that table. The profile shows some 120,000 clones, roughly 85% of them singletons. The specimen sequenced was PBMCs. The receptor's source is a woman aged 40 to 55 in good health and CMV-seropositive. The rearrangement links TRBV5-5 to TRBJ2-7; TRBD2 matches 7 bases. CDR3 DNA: TGTGCCAGCAGCTTGGCCCGGGAGGACCACGAGCAGTACTTC. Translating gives CASSLAREDHEQYF.